The T cell receptor (beta chain) described here comes from a study of T cell repertoires in cytomegalovirus infection. Overall study: CMV infection plus the matching HLA type was flagged by public TCR beta signatures. Whole-study results and caveats: Across the ex vivo response, the dominant clonotypes were HLA-C-restricted CMV-specific TCR beta clonotypes. The cumulative frequency of public TCR beta families identified carriers of CMV plus the relevant HLA.

TCRdb itself ran the reads through MiXCR, one entry per CDR3 protein. In the table there are a few hundred thousand distinct CDR3 sequences, approximately 40% of which are singletons. This clonotype has only a few counts. Antigen unknown. Trimming removed 5 bases at V and 2 bases at J, with 10 bases between. The CDR3 extends over 14 amino acids. Germline CDR1 and CDR2: LNHNV and YYDKDF (reference sequence). This receptor was taken from a human donor in good health (CMV status not recorded). Some clones in this sample may be carry-over from other donors' samples. V gene TRBV15 combines with J gene TRBJ1-3; D gene ambiguous. The material was cultured PBMCs, obtained from culture after CMV antigen stimulation. Here the CDR3 DNA reads TGTGCCACCAGCCCACGTAAGGCTGGAAACACCATATATTTT. The encoded protein is CATSPRKAGNTIYF.